One and the same sample provided the 31 T cell receptor beta chains below, sequenced in a study of OX40 agonist ivuxolimab in advanced cancers. Data came from immunoSEQ multiplex PCR; TCRdb stores just in-frame clones and leaves some out. Of approximately 49,000 clones in the sample, approximately 84% were seen once. Sequencing used CD4+ or CD8+ T cells sorted from blood, obtained in a trial of the OX40 agonist ivuxolimab. The receptors shown here come from an adult with an advanced solid tumor such as melanoma, head and neck, liver or kidney cancer.

The V and J genes are TRBV7-9 and TRBJ2-1, with D possibly being TRBD2 (7 bases). The CDR3 totals 17 residues. The V end lost 7 bases, the J end lost 8 bases, and 27 bases lay between the germline ends. CDR1 and CDR2 from the germline V gene are SEHNR and FQNEAQ (reference sequence). This CDR3 is CASTTWGGEGSDDEQFF. CDR3 sequence (DNA): TGTGCCAGCACCACTTGGGGGGGCGAAGGATCGGACGATGAGCAGTTCTTC.

The chain has TRBV7-3 and TRBJ2-5; D is possibly TRBD1 (5 bases). In germline, CDR1 is SGHTA, CDR2 FQGTGA. V lost 5 bases to trimming and J lost 4 bases, with 8 bases between them. The CDR3 has 12 residues. The CDR3 DNA reads as TGTGCCAGCAGCCCTCAGGGAGAGACCCAGTACTTC. The encoded protein is CASSPQGETQYF.

The chain combines TRBV11-2 with TRBJ2-5; 13 bases fit TRBD2. This CDR3 is 16 amino acids long. CDR1 SGHAT and CDR2 FQNNGV come from the germline V gene. V shed 3 bases, J shed 5 bases, and the junction held 6 bases outside the gene matches. The DNA of the CDR3 is TGTGCCAGCAGCTTCGGGACTAGCGGGAATGTGGAGACCCAGTACTTC. Translating gives CASSFGTSGNVETQYF.

This chain connects TRBV5-5 to TRBJ2-2; no firm D call. CDR3 length equals 13 residues. Germline CDR1 reads SGHKS; CDR2 reads YYEKEE (reference sequence). V gave up 0 bases and J gave up 4 bases, with 4 bases separating them. The CDR3 DNA reads as TGTGCCAGCAGCTTGGGGGGCACCGGGGAGCTGTTTTTT. Its translation is CASSLGGTGELFF.

In the case of this clone: Other DNA sequences in this sample translate to the same CDR3. V gene TRBV5-1 combines with J gene TRBJ2-1; D is possibly TRBD2 (6 bases). V was trimmed by 6 bases and J by 7 bases, leaving 17 bases between them. In germline, CDR1 is SGHRS, CDR2 YFSETQ. CDR3 length: 14 residues. The CDR3 sequence is CASTLLAGRNEQFF. CDR3 in DNA: TGCGCCAGCACTCTCTTGGCGGGAAGGAATGAGCAGTTCTTC.

This clone showed up just once. Here the CDR3 reads CASSRPPRRADTQYF. The CDR3 nucleotides read TGTGCCAGCAGTAGGCCCCCACGTCGGGCAGATACGCAGTATTTT. The V and J genes are TRBV7-8 and TRBJ2-3, with D hard to call. The germline CDR1 and CDR2 sequences are SGHVS and FQNEAQ. The CDR3 runs 15 residues. Trimming removed 6 bases at V and 4 bases at J, with 17 bases between.

This CDR3 reads CASSMMTGAAGETQYF. CDR3 DNA sequence: TGTGCCAGCTCAATGATGACAGGGGCAGCCGGAGAGACCCAGTACTTC. This chain links TRBV18 with TRBJ2-5, with 8 bases that match TRBD1. From germline, CDR1 is KGHSH and CDR2 LQKENI. V gave up 5 bases and J gave up 4 bases; unmatched junction bases: 12. The CDR3 extends over 16 amino acids.

The chain recombines TRBV30 with TRBJ2-7, with D uncertain. Trimming took off 5 bases at V and 0 bases at J, with 5 bases between the two ends. The CDR3 loop spans 11 amino acids. The germline CDR1 and CDR2 sequences are GTSNPN and SVGIG (reference sequence). This CDR3 is CAWGNSYEQYF. In DNA, the CDR3 is TGTGCCTGGGGGAACTCCTACGAGCAGTACTTC.

The chain employs TRBV5-4 and TRBJ2-2, with D maybe TRBD1 (6 bases). V was shortened by 3 bases and J by 7 bases, with 19 bases between the two germline ends. The CDR3 has 16 residues. Germline lookup yields CDR1 SGHNT and CDR2 YYREEE (reference sequence). The CDR3 reads CASSSAKTGWNGELFF. CDR3 nucleotide sequence: TGTGCCAGCAGCTCGGCTAAAACAGGGTGGAACGGGGAGCTGTTTTTT.

The J gene is TRBJ2-5, the V gene TRBV11-2; 7 nucleotides agree with TRBD1. The J segment lost 5 bases and the V segment lost 2 bases, leaving 11 bases of the junction unmatched. From germline, CDR1 is SGHAT and CDR2 FQNNGV. This CDR3 has 16 residues. The CDR3 coding sequence is TGTGCCAGCAGCTTATCCCCGACAGGGCTCGGGGAGACCCAGTACTTC. Amino acids: CASSLSPTGLGETQYF.

The V gene is TRBV27, the J gene TRBJ2-3; D unclear. Deletions cut 5 bases from V and 1 base from J, with 22 bases between. Germline V gene sequence: CDR1 MNHEY, CDR2 SMNVEV (reference sequence). This CDR3 spans 18 amino acids. CDR3 bases: TGTGCCAGCAGTCGCACACCGGAAAACCAAGGGCGCACAGATACGCAGTATTTT. Translated, it gives CASSRTPENQGRTDTQYF.

The chain recombines TRBV4-1 with TRBJ2-5; D might be TRBD1 (5 bases). The CDR3 has 13 amino acids. CDR1 is MGHRA, CDR2 YSYEKL, per germline. Trimming removed 1 base from V and 3 bases from J, with 6 bases in between. CDR3 nucleotides: TGCGCCAGCAGCCAAGCAGGGAAAGAGACCCAGTACTTC. Its translation is CASSQAGKETQYF.

The chain employs TRBV10-3 and TRBJ1-5; TRBD1 might be the D (6 bases). The CDR3 consists of 14 residues. V dropped 4 bases and J dropped 5 bases, with 12 bases sitting between them. Looked up from germline, CDR1 is ENHRY and CDR2 is SYGVKD. The chain's CDR3 is CAISARGADQPQHF. The CDR3 coding sequence is TGTGCCATCAGTGCCCGGGGGGCGGATCAGCCCCAGCATTTT.

This chain joins TRBV5-6 and TRBJ1-2, with 7 bases fitting TRBD1. The germline gives CDR1 SGHDT, CDR2 YYEEEE. The CDR3 has 14 residues. The J segment lost 4 bases and the V segment lost 3 bases, leaving 6 bases of the junction unmatched. For the CDR3, the DNA is TGTGCCAGCAGCTCCCTGGGGACAGCCTATGGCTACACCTTC. Protein: CASSSLGTAYGYTF.

The V gene is TRBV10-3, the J gene TRBJ1-2, with D hard to call. The CDR3 runs 13 residues. The V gene's germline CDR1 is ENHRY and CDR2 SYGVKD. Deletions cut 0 bases from V and 6 bases from J, with 8 bases between. CDR3 sequence: CAISESPAHGYTF. The CDR3 DNA sequence: TGTGCCATCAGTGAGTCTCCTGCCCATGGCTACACCTTC.

This sequence joins TRBV23-1 and TRBJ1-5; D perhaps matches TRBD1 (6 bases). TRBV23-1 is known as an ORF, though its function is uncertain. The CDR3 sequence is 13 residues long. Between the trimmed V and J ends, which lost 4 bases and 6 bases, there was a span of 10 bases. The CDR3 sequence is CASSRRGRQPQHF. As DNA, the CDR3 is TGCGCCAGCAGTCGCAGGGGTCGTCAGCCCCAGCATTTT.

V and J are TRBV6-5 and TRBJ2-7, with 9 bases identical to TRBD1. The CDR3 has 15 amino acids. Germline CDR1 reads MNHEY; CDR2 reads SVGAGI. V was pared by 6 bases and J by 1 base, with 7 bases of the junction left unmatched. The CDR3 DNA reads TGTGCCAGCAGCCGGGGACAGGGCAGTTCCTACGAGCAGTACTTC. Its protein is CASSRGQGSSYEQYF.

This chain connects TRBV7-3 to TRBJ2-1; 10 nucleotides agree with TRBD1. Trimming removed 3 bases from V and 9 bases from J; junction bases left unmatched: 5. The CDR3 is 14 amino acids. Germline loops: CDR1 SGHTA, CDR2 FQGTGA. Written as DNA, the CDR3 is TGTGCCAGCAGCTTCCGGGACAGGGGAGTTGAGCAGTTCTTC. This gives the protein CASSFRDRGVEQFF. Filled out from reference TRBV7-3 and TRBJ2-1, the complete variable domain reads GAGVSQTPSNKVTEKGKYVELRCDPISGHTALYWYRQSLGQGPEFLIYFQGTGAADDSGLPNDRFFAVRPEGSVSTLKIQRTERGDSAVYLCASSFRDRGVEQFFGPGTRLTVL.

J is TRBJ1-5 and V is TRBV18; D is undetermined. Germline values: CDR1 KGHSH, CDR2 LQKENI. The CDR3 spans 13 residues. Between the trimmed V and J ends, which lost 3 bases and 7 bases, there was a span of 10 bases. DNA of the CDR3: TGTGCCAGCTCACCTTCGGGTCGCCAGCCCCAGCATTTT. This codes for CASSPSGRQPQHF.

The rearrangement uses TRBV11-3 and TRBJ2-3; D call uncertain. There are 14 residues in the CDR3. From germline, CDR1 is SGHNT and CDR2 YENEEA. Trimming stripped 1 base from V and 6 bases from J, with 11 bases between. CDR3: CASSLGDLSDTQYF. The CDR3 DNA reads as TGTGCCAGCAGCTTAGGAGACCTTTCCGATACGCAGTATTTT. Supplemented by reference TRBV11-3 and TRBJ2-3, the full variable domain reads EAGVVQSPRYKIIEKKQPVAFWCNPISGHNTLYWYLQNLGQGPELLIRYENEEAVDDSQLPKDRFSAERLKGVDSTLKIQPAELGDSAVYLCASSLGDLSDTQYFGPGTRLTVL.

The chain carries TRBV27 and TRBJ1-5; D not resolved. CDR1 and CDR2 (germline): MNHEY, SMNVEV (reference sequence). V gave up 3 bases and J gave up 5 bases, with 8 bases separating them. The CDR3 sequence is 13 residues long. The CDR3 region has the DNA TGTGCCAGCAGTTTTCGAGAAGATCAGCCCCAGCATTTT. Its protein product is CASSFREDQPQHF.

The gene calls are TRBV27 and TRBJ1-2; D not resolved. Germline CDR1 reads MNHEY; CDR2 reads SMNVEV (reference sequence). The CDR3 has 16 residues. V was shortened by 4 bases and J by 7 bases, with 22 bases between the two germline ends. The CDR3 DNA follows: TGTGCCAGCAGTTCGGTAATTTCGGTTAAAATGGTTGGCTACACCTTC. This codes for CASSSVISVKMVGYTF.

The rearrangement links TRBV5-1 to TRBJ2-2; TRBD2 matches 10 bases. CDR1 and CDR2 (germline): SGHRS, YFSETQ. The CDR3 totals 16 residues. V was clipped by 4 bases and J by 2 bases; unmatched bases: 5. Written as DNA, the CDR3 is TGCGCCAGCAGCGGGGGACTAGCGACCAACACCGGGGAGCTGTTTTTT. Amino acids: CASSGGLATNTGELFF. The full variable domain, completed using reference TRBV5-1 and TRBJ2-2, is KAGVTQTPRYLIKTRGQQVTLSCSPISGHRSVSWYQQTPGQGLQFLFEYFSETQRNKGNFPGRFSGRQFSNSRSEMNVSTLELGDSALYLCASSGGLATNTGELFFGEGSRLTVL.

The gene calls are TRBV2 and TRBJ2-5, with unresolved D. With 7 bases removed from V and 3 bases from J, the gap between germline ends came to 6 bases. Germline V gene sequence: CDR1 SNHLY, CDR2 FYNNEI. This CDR3 is built from 11 residues. The CDR3 is CASTFEETQYF. The CDR3 region has the DNA TGTGCCAGCACCTTCGAAGAGACCCAGTACTTC.

This clone was found a few times. The chain is built from TRBV5-4 and TRBJ2-3; 7 positions agree with TRBD1. In germline, CDR1 is SGHNT, CDR2 YYREEE (reference sequence). V shed 0 bases, J shed 6 bases, and the junction held 10 bases outside the gene matches. The CDR3 consists of 16 residues. DNA for the CDR3: TGTGCCAGCAGCTTGGAGGTGGGAAGGGGGCCGGATACGCAGTATTTT. It specifies CASSLEVGRGPDTQYF. Complete variable domain (other parts from reference TRBV5-4 and TRBJ2-3): ETGVTQSPTHLIKTRGQQVTLRCSSQSGHNTVSWYQQALGQGPQFIFQYYREEENGRGNFPPRFSGLQFPNYSSELNVNALELDDSALYLCASSLEVGRGPDTQYFGPGTRLTVL.

The rearrangement uses TRBV9 and TRBJ2-7; perhaps TRBD2 as D (6 bases). Germline V gives CDR1 SGDLS, CDR2 YYNGEE. V gave up 0 bases and J gave up 4 bases, with 23 bases separating them. This CDR3 spans 18 amino acids. CDR3: CASSVGVWDSGNEYEQYF. In DNA, the CDR3 is TGTGCCAGCAGCGTAGGGGTTTGGGATAGCGGTAATGAATACGAGCAGTACTTC.

The chain couples TRBV15 to TRBJ2-5; perhaps TRBD1 as D (5 bases). The CDR3 runs to 13 residues. Trimming removed 6 bases from V and 1 base from J, with 9 bases in between. The V gene's germline CDR1 is LNHNV and CDR2 YYDKDF (reference sequence). The CDR3 sequence is CATSRQTQETQYF. CDR3 sequence (DNA): TGTGCCACCAGTCGACAGACCCAAGAGACCCAGTACTTC.

This CDR3 is CASSLQGSLRGNTIYF. The CDR3 bases are TGTGCCAGCAGCTTACAGGGGTCCCTCCGTGGAAACACCATATATTTT. The chain uses TRBV7-2 and TRBJ1-3, with a possible D match to TRBD1 (6 bases). Trimming cost V 2 bases and J 3 bases, with 14 bases left between them. The CDR3 contains 16 residues. CDR1 SGHTA and CDR2 FQGNSA come from the germline V gene. Together with reference TRBV7-2 and TRBJ1-3, the CDR3 gives the full variable domain: GAGVSQSPSNKVTEKGKDVELRCDPISGHTALYWYRQSLGQGLEFLIYFQGNSAPDKSGLPSDRFSAERTGGSVSTLTIQRTQQEDSAVYLCASSLQGSLRGNTIYFGEGSWLTVV.

The chain carries TRBV5-4 and TRBJ2-7, with 11 bases lining up with TRBD2. Per the germline V gene, CDR1 is SGHNT and CDR2 is YYREEE (reference sequence). The CDR3 sequence is 15 residues long. V shed 0 bases and J 4 bases; nucleotides not matched to a gene: 3. CDR3 nucleotide sequence: TGTGCCAGCAGCTTGGGGGGACTAGCGGAGTACGAGCAGTACTTC. It specifies CASSLGGLAEYEQYF.

This chain joins TRBV5-1 and TRBJ1-6, with D maybe TRBD1 (5 bases). V was clipped by 0 bases and J by 13 bases, with 11 bases between them. The germline CDR1 and CDR2 sequences are SGHRS and YFSETQ. The CDR3 has 13 amino acids. The CDR3, as DNA: TGCGCCAGCAGCTTGGATCATGGGGCTCCCCTCCACTTT. Protein: CASSLDHGAPLHF.

V is TRBV2 and J is TRBJ2-1, with 7 positions matching TRBD2. The CDR3 contains 16 residues. The germline V gene has CDR1 SNHLY and CDR2 FYNNEI. With V trimmed by 4 bases and J by 7 bases, 13 bases remained unmatched. In DNA form, the CDR3 reads TGTGCCAGCAGTGTCCAGACGGCGGGAGTCCAAAATGAGCAGTTCTTC. Translation gives CASSVQTAGVQNEQFF.